This T cell receptor (beta chain) came from a study of vaccination effects on CD4 cells after COVID-19. Only in-frame clones appear in the TCRdb table, and some are missing; sequencing was by immunoSEQ multiplex PCR. The repertoire consists of tens of thousands of clones, with under 85% occurring once and the leading ten covering about 3%. The CDR3 extends over 14 amino acids. The germline gives CDR1 SEHNR, CDR2 FQNEAQ (reference sequence). With 3 bases removed from V and 2 bases from J, the gap between germline ends came to 10 bases. Under the ViraFEST assay, PBMC were stimulated with viral peptide pools so that antigen-specific CD4+ T cells expanded. Sequencing was performed afterwards. Culture proceeded for about 11 days, and CD4+ T cells were then isolated. All vaccine recipients tested negative for nucleocapsid antibodies and had never contracted SARS-CoV-2 infection. As concerns this clone: The antigen remains unidentified.

The receptor was derived from a human donor who received a COVID-19 vaccine. The V and J genes are TRBV7-9 and TRBJ1-1, with unresolved D. Specimen: CD4+ T cells from PBMCs cultured with HCoV-NL63 spike peptides, collected before COVID-19 vaccination. The CDR3 DNA reads TGTGCCAGCAGCTTTTTCGGGGTTAACACTGAAGCTTTCTTT. This gives the protein CASSFFGVNTEAFF.